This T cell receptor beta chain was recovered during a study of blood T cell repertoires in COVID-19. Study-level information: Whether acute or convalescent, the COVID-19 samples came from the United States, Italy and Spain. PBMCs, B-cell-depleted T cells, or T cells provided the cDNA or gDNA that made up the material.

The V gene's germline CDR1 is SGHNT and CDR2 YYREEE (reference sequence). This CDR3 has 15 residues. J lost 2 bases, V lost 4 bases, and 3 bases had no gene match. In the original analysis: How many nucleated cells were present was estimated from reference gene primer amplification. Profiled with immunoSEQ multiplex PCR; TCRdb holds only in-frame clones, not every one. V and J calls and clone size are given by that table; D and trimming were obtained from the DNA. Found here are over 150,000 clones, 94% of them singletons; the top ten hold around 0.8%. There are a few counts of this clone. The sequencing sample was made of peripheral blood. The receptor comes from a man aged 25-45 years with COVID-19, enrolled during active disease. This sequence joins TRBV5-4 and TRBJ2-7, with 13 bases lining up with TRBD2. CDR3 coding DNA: TGTGCCAGCAGCCCCGGACTAGCGGGGGCCTACGAGCAGTACTTC. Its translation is CASSPGLAGAYEQYF.